The TCR beta chain described here comes from a study of blood T cell repertoires in COVID-19. About the study: The United States, Italy and Spain were the sources of the acute and convalescent COVID-19 samples. Sample material is recorded as cDNA or gDNA derived from T cells, B-cell-depleted T cells, or PBMCs.

In germline, CDR1 is MNHEY, CDR2 SVGEGT. Trimming took 6 bases from V and 4 from J; bases not matched to a gene: 7. The CDR3 runs 15 residues. As handled by the study authors: Reference gene primer amplification gave estimated nucleated cell counts. Some clones are missing from TCRdb's copy, which holds only in-frame ones; the method was immunoSEQ multiplex PCR. That table furnishes V, J and clone size, whereas the DNA furnished D and trimming. The sample lists more than 100,000 clones; about 79% were seen once. Specimen: peripheral blood. This sequence joins TRBV6-2 or TRBV6-3 and TRBJ1-1, with 11 bases fitting TRBD1. This sequence was found in a woman over 75 with acute or convalescent COVID-19. CDR3 bases: TGTGCCAGCAGCCCTCGGGACAGGGGGTCCACTGAAGCTTTCTTT. It is translated as CASSPRDRGSTEAFF.